These T cell receptor beta chains were read from a single sample in a study of PD-L1 blockade in urothelial cancer. Here immunoSEQ multiplex PCR was the method, and the copy in TCRdb shows in-frame clones only, minus some. The repertoire consists of over 50,000 clones, with approximately 86% occurring once and the leading ten covering 2.5% to 3%. Sample: PBMCs, taken around atezolizumab (anti-PD-L1) treatment. The receptors stem from a man aged 50 to 60 with urothelial cancer. The CDR3 runs from the conserved cysteine through the conserved F or W. A D gene is named only where the DNA matches it firmly. Clone size is not always given. Where it is, it says once, few, many or a class for expanded clones.

j_gene: TRBJ2-5
v_gene: TRBV7-3
abundance: once
d_gene: TRBD1
CDR3aa: CASSRAGMGQGVETQYF
CDR3nt: TGTGCCAGCAGCAGAGCCGGGATGGGACAGGGAGTAGAGACCCAGTACTTC

j_gene: TRBJ1-4
v_gene: TRBV5-1
abundance: -
d_gene: -
CDR3aa: CASSNSATNEKLFF
CDR3nt: TGCGCCAGCAGCAACAGTGCAACTAATGAAAAACTGTTTTTT

j_gene: TRBJ2-1
v_gene: TRBV10-1
abundance: -
d_gene: TRBD1
CDR3aa: CASSTDRGWGNEQFF
CDR3nt: TGCGCCAGCAGTACCGACAGGGGCTGGGGGAATGAGCAGTTCTTC

j_gene: TRBJ1-4
v_gene: TRBV7-9
abundance: few
d_gene: TRBD1
CDR3aa: CASSTRQGAGEKLFF
CDR3nt: TGTGCCAGCAGCACTCGACAGGGGGCAGGGGAAAAACTGTTTTTT

j_gene: TRBJ2-1
v_gene: TRBV19
abundance: -
d_gene: -
CDR3aa: CASRGSGGRAYNEQFF
CDR3nt: TGTGCCAGTAGGGGGTCCGGGGGAAGGGCCTACAATGAGCAGTTCTTC

j_gene: TRBJ2-3
v_gene: TRBV4-1
abundance: -
d_gene: TRBD2
CDR3aa: CASSQIEAGAEADTQYF
CDR3nt: TGCGCCAGCAGCCAAATCGAAGCGGGAGCTGAGGCAGATACGCAGTATTTT

j_gene: TRBJ2-5
v_gene: TRBV5-1
abundance: -
d_gene: TRBD2
CDR3aa: CASSYGSSGSGEWETQYF
CDR3nt: TGCGCCAGCAGCTATGGGTCTAGCGGGAGTGGGGAATGGGAGACCCAGTACTTC

j_gene: TRBJ2-3
v_gene: TRBV7-2
abundance: -
d_gene: -
CDR3aa: CASSLSYGDTQYF
CDR3nt: TGTGCCAGCAGCTTAAGTTACGGAGATACGCAGTATTTT

j_gene: TRBJ2-7
v_gene: TRBV7-9
abundance: -
d_gene: -
CDR3aa: CASSLAGPISYEQYF
CDR3nt: TGTGCCAGCAGCTTAGCGGGGCCAATCTCCTACGAGCAGTACTTC

j_gene: TRBJ2-7
v_gene: TRBV27
abundance: once
d_gene: TRBD2
CDR3aa: CASSLSLGLAFYEQYF
CDR3nt: TGTGCCAGCAGTTTATCTTTAGGACTAGCGTTCTACGAGCAGTACTTC

j_gene: TRBJ2-4
v_gene: TRBV6-6
abundance: -
d_gene: TRBD1
CDR3aa: CASRLQGRENIQYF
CDR3nt: TGTGCCAGCAGATTACAGGGGCGGGAAAACATTCAGTACTTC

j_gene: TRBJ2-7
v_gene: TRBV28
abundance: -
d_gene: TRBD1
CDR3aa: CASSSTGGLAYEQYF
CDR3nt: TGTGCCAGCAGCTCGACAGGGGGCTTAGCCTACGAGCAGTACTTC

j_gene: TRBJ1-1
v_gene: TRBV7-8
abundance: once
d_gene: TRBD1
CDR3aa: CASSYRGGITEAFF
CDR3nt: TGTGCCAGCAGCTACAGGGGGGGGATCACTGAAGCTTTCTTT

j_gene: TRBJ1-2
v_gene: TRBV16
abundance: -
d_gene: TRBD1
CDR3aa: CASSPPGQAVGYTF
CDR3nt: TGTGCCAGCAGCCCGCCGGGACAGGCGGTTGGCTACACCTTC

j_gene: TRBJ2-3
v_gene: TRBV11-2
abundance: -
d_gene: TRBD2
CDR3aa: CASSLEGGRAADTQYF
CDR3nt: TGTGCCAGCAGCTTAGAAGGCGGGAGGGCCGCAGATACGCAGTATTTT

j_gene: TRBJ2-1
v_gene: TRBV29-1
abundance: -
d_gene: TRBD2
CDR3aa: CSVWGTSGRNTYNEQFF
CDR3nt: TGCAGCGTGTGGGGGACTAGCGGGAGGAATACCTACAATGAGCAGTTCTTC

j_gene: TRBJ2-3
v_gene: TRBV4-2
abundance: -
d_gene: -
CDR3aa: CASSPRGGGGGDTQYF
CDR3nt: TGTGCCAGCAGCCCCCGTGGGGGAGGGGGTGGAGATACGCAGTATTTT

j_gene: TRBJ1-6
v_gene: TRBV5-1
abundance: -
d_gene: -
CDR3aa: CASSLGSQGNSPLHF
CDR3nt: TGCGCCAGCAGCTTGGGTTCACAGGGAAATTCACCCCTCCACTTT

j_gene: TRBJ2-3
v_gene: TRBV9
abundance: -
d_gene: -
CDR3aa: CASSVLPGDTDTQYF
CDR3nt: TGTGCCAGCAGCGTCTTACCGGGGGACACAGATACGCAGTATTTT

j_gene: TRBJ1-1
v_gene: TRBV2
abundance: -
d_gene: TRBD1
CDR3aa: CASSPGTVNTEAFF
CDR3nt: TGTGCCAGCAGCCCCGGGACAGTGAACACTGAAGCTTTCTTT

j_gene: TRBJ2-4
v_gene: TRBV7-3
abundance: few
d_gene: TRBD1
CDR3aa: CASGTGGEDIQYF
CDR3nt: TGTGCCAGCGGGACAGGGGGTGAGGACATTCAGTACTTC

j_gene: TRBJ2-7
v_gene: TRBV11-1
abundance: once
d_gene: -
CDR3aa: CASSLGLSGTYEQYF
CDR3nt: TGTGCCAGCAGCTTAGGCCTCTCGGGGACCTACGAGCAGTACTTC

j_gene: TRBJ2-7
v_gene: TRBV5-1
abundance: -
d_gene: TRBD1
CDR3aa: CASSSGTGAIYEQYF
CDR3nt: TGCGCCAGCAGCTCCGGGACAGGGGCCATCTACGAGCAGTACTTC

j_gene: TRBJ2-1
v_gene: TRBV5-6
abundance: -
d_gene: TRBD2
CDR3aa: CASSSRDYVRGDEQFF
CDR3nt: TGTGCCAGCAGCTCCCGGGACTACGTGCGCGGCGATGAGCAGTTCTTC

j_gene: TRBJ2-3
v_gene: TRBV9
abundance: few
d_gene: -
CDR3aa: CASSVGDTSTDTQYF
CDR3nt: TGTGCCAGCAGCGTAGGGGACACGAGCACAGATACGCAGTATTTT

j_gene: TRBJ1-5
v_gene: TRBV19
abundance: -
d_gene: -
CDR3aa: CASSTLGTPEQPQHF
CDR3nt: TGTGCCAGTAGTACTCTCGGGACACCGGAACAGCCCCAGCATTTT

j_gene: TRBJ2-5
v_gene: TRBV27
abundance: -
d_gene: TRBD2
CDR3aa: CASSFRLAGKETQYF
CDR3nt: TGTGCCAGCAGTTTCCGACTAGCGGGAAAGGAGACCCAGTACTTC